One sample yielded the 24 T cell receptor delta chains listed below, sequenced in a study of γδ T cells in repeated Plasmodium falciparum infection. Flow sorting of PBMC yielded separate Vgamma9/Vdelta2+ and Vdelta2-negative gammadelta T cell populations for bulk repertoire analysis. TCRdb re-processed the multiplex PCR reads via CATT. The table has 90,000 to 95,000 delta-chain clones, approximately 1% seen once; the top ten hold 9.6%. The sequenced sample consisted of gamma-delta T cells from blood. The receptors stem from a pool of human donors (malaria-infected and uninfected, not separated).

This clone was counted a few times. A far larger clone differs by one base, so this is likely a read error. This same CDR3 is encoded by further DNA sequences in the sample. The V segment is TRDV1, and no J call was made; TRDD3, the table's D call, was not compared with the DNA. Germline CDR1 reads TSWWSYY; CDR2 reads QGS. CDR3 length: 21 amino acids. The CDR3 bases are TGTGCTCTTGGGGAACGGTCTCGAGGGCTACCTTCTGGGGGATACACCGATAAGCTCATCTTC. The encoded protein is CALGERSRGLPSGGYTDKLIF.

Turning to this clone: The translation of this DNA and the TCRdb protein of a much larger clone differ at residue 7, probably owing to a read error; the protein shown here is translated from the DNA. The gene calls are TRDV1 and TRDJ1; no clear D gene. CDR3 size: 21 residues. The ends were cut back, 0 bases at V and 0 bases at J, with 26 bases in the middle. Germline V lookup: CDR1 TSWWSYY, CDR2 QGS. For the CDR3, the DNA is TGTGCTCTTGGGGAACTCCCTCCTGCACTCTGGAGCTACGATCACACCGATAAACTCATCTTT. It encodes CALGELPPALWSYDHTDKLIF.

This clone was detected ten times or more. The rearrangement uses TRDV2 and TRDJ1; 9 nucleotides match TRDD3. The trim removed 5 bases at V and 0 bases at J, leaving 9 bases unmatched. The CDR3 is 16 amino acids. CDR1 is GEAIGNYY and CDR2 is EKD in the germline V gene. The CDR3 protein is CACGGPGGLHTDKLIF. The CDR3 DNA sequence: TGTGCCTGTGGGGGCCCTGGGGGATTACACACCGATAAACTCATCTTT.

This clone was observed a few times. It differs at one base from a far larger clone, so likely a read error. Other DNA sequences of this sample code for an identical CDR3. No J gene was called, and the V gene is TRDV1; TRDD3 is the table's D call, not checked against the DNA. Germline CDR1 reads TSWWSYY; CDR2 reads QGS. The CDR3 runs to 18 residues. This chain's CDR3 is CALWCPYLLGDGTDKLIF. The CDR3 DNA reads as TGTGCTCTTTGGTGTCCCTATCTACTGGGGGATGGCACCGATAAGCTCATCTTT.

This clone turned up a few times. The mismatch at residue 11 between this DNA's translation and the TCRdb protein of a much larger clone likely reflects a read error; the protein shown is translated from the DNA. This sequence joins TRDV1 and TRDJ1, with TRDD3 identical over 11 bases. TCRdb leaves out the J gene; it was filled in here by matching the DNA to germline. V trimming: 3 bases; J trimming: 1 base; junction bases outside the gene matches: 22. Looked up from germline, CDR1 is TSWWSYY and CDR2 is QGS. The CDR3 covers 22 residues. The CDR3 sequence: CALGDSSFLGGVWGIRTDKLIF. The CDR3 nucleotides read TGTGCTCTTGGGGATTCTTCCTTCCTCGGAGGAGTGTGGGGGATACGCACCGATAAACTCATCTTT.

Details on this clone: TCRdb shows a much larger clone's protein in place of this DNA's translation, and the two differ at residue 13, likely through a read error; the protein shown is translated from the DNA. This rearrangement joins TRDV2 to TRDJ1; 10 nucleotides align to TRDD3. No J segment appears in TCRdb, so it was assigned here by matching the sequence to germline. The CDR3 loop spans 18 amino acids. CDR1 and CDR2 from the germline V gene are GEAIGNYY and EKD. Losses at the gene ends were 0 bases for V and 1 base for J; bases not matched to a gene: 10. CDR3 nucleotides: TGTGCCTGTGACACCGTCGGTACTGGGGGATCCCTCACCGATAAACTCATCTTT. It codes for CACDTVGTGGSLTDKLIF.

To note about this clone: The mismatch at residue 13 between this DNA's translation and the TCRdb protein of a much larger clone likely reflects a read error; the protein shown is translated from the DNA. The CDR3 coding sequence is TGTGCCTGTGACACCGGGGGATACGAAAGCTCCTGGGGCACCCGACAGATGTTTTTC. The encoded protein is CACDTGGYESSWGTRQMFF. The rearrangement links TRDV2 to TRDJ3; TRDD3 matches at 10 bases. TCRdb is silent on the J gene; assignment here came from matching the DNA to germline. This CDR3 is built from 19 residues. Germline V gene sequence: CDR1 GEAIGNYY, CDR2 EKD.

Comments on this clone: The protein recorded in TCRdb matches a much larger clone and deviates from this DNA's translation at residue 16, suggesting a read error; the protein here is obtained by translating the DNA. No J gene was assigned, while the V gene was called as TRDV2. Germline CDR1 is GEAIGNYY and CDR2 is EKD. The CDR3 has 18 amino acids. The CDR3 here is CACVQFSRYHPYTDKPIF. CDR3 DNA: TGTGCCTGTGTCCAATTCTCGAGGTATCACCCTTACACCGATAAACCCATCTTT.

For this clone: The amino acid sequence in TCRdb belongs to a much larger clone and departs from this DNA's translation at residue 7, likely a sequencing read error; the sequence shown is translated from the DNA. The chain joins TRDV2 to TRDJ1; D call uncertain. The J gene, not given by TCRdb, was assigned here from a germline match of the nucleotide sequence. This CDR3 is 16 amino acids long. CDR1 is GEAIGNYY and CDR2 is EKD in the germline V gene. V was pared by 2 bases and J by 3 bases, with 18 bases between. The CDR3 DNA is TGTGCCTGTGACAAGACTGAGGCCGACGGGGCCGATAAACTCATCTTT. Its translation is CACDKTEADGADKLIF.

This clone was observed a few times. With only one base between it and a far larger clone, this is likely a read error. Other nucleotide sequences from this sample produce the same CDR3. The rearrangement links TRDV1 to TRDJ1; TRDD3 aligns across 7 bases. This CDR3 is built from 19 residues. Germline CDR1 and CDR2: TSWWSYY and QGS. CDR3 in DNA: TGCGCTCTTGGGGAATCCCCCGGGGGGGATTGGTCGTACACCGATAAACTCATCTTT. Its protein product is CALGESPGGDWSYTDKLIF.

The sample holds a few counts of this clone. The protein in TCRdb stems from a much larger clone and differs at residue 19 from this DNA's translation, likely a read error; here the protein is translated from the DNA. With the J gene uncalled, the V gene is TRDV1; TRDD3 was called by the table and not checked on the DNA. Germline V gene sequence: CDR1 TSWWSYY, CDR2 QGS. CDR3 length: 20 residues. The DNA of the CDR3 is TGTGCTCTTGGGGAACGCAATAAGTTTGGGGGACCCTTGTACACCGATAAACTCACCTTT. This sequence encodes CALGERNKFGGPLYTDKLTF.

This clone was observed a few times. A read error is the likely source, as a far larger clone sits one nucleotide away. This CDR3 is also generated by other DNA sequences in the sample. V usage is TRDV2 and J usage is TRDJ1; 12 bases fit TRDD3. The J gene, missing from TCRdb, was assigned here through DNA to germline matching. The CDR3 covers 18 residues. CDR1 and CDR2 (germline): GEAIGNYY, EKD. Here the CDR3 DNA reads TGCGCCTGTGACACCAAGGAGGCTGGGGGATACGCCTCCGATAAACTCATCTTT. Encoded protein: CACDTKEAGGYASDKLIF.

In this sample, this clone turned up a few times. Only one base separates this from a far larger clonotype, so it likely reflects a read error. Other DNA sequences in the same sample also yield this CDR3. The chain links TRDV2 to TRDJ1; D unclear. The J gene, not given by TCRdb, was assigned here from a germline match of the nucleotide sequence. The V end lost 0 bases, the J end lost 2 bases, and 15 bases lay between the germline ends. This CDR3 comprises 16 residues. Per germline, CDR1 GEAIGNYY and CDR2 EKD. The CDR3 DNA reads TGTGCCTGTGACACCGTTGAACGGAGGTATACCGATAAACTCATCTTT. Translated: CACDTVERRYTDKLIF.

The sample holds a few counts of this clone. This DNA's translation differs at residue 5 from TCRdb's protein, which comes from a much larger clone; a read error is likely, and the protein shown is translated from the DNA. The chain employs TRDV2 and TRDJ1; TRDD3 aligns across 11 bases. As TCRdb names no J gene, one was assigned here on the basis of a DNA match to germline. CDR1 and CDR2 from the germline V gene are GEAIGNYY and EKD. The CDR3 is 18 residues long. Trimming removed 3 bases from V and 2 bases from J; junction bases left unmatched: 13. CDR3 nucleotides: TGTGCCTGTGACTCCCTAACCGTACTGGGGGATAGAACCGATAAACTCATCTTT. Translating it yields CACDSLTVLGDRTDKLIF.

About this clone: A far larger clone is one base from this, pointing to a likely read error. This same CDR3 is encoded by further DNA sequences in the sample. This chain's CDR3 is CALGEPNGDTDKLIF. DNA of the CDR3: TGTGCCCTTGGGGAACCCAACGGGGACACCGATAAACTCATCTTT. The genes are TRDV1 and TRDJ1, with D possibly being TRDD3 (5 bases). Germline matching of the DNA provided the J gene here, since TCRdb leaves it blank. Germline V lookup: CDR1 TSWWSYY, CDR2 QGS. The CDR3 is made up of 15 amino acids.

Of note for this clone: The protein TCRdb lists belongs to a much larger clone and differs from this DNA's translation at residue 8, which points to a read error; the protein shown is made from the DNA. The chain uses TRDV2 and TRDJ1, with D hard to call. TCRdb gives no J gene; it was assigned here by matching the DNA to germline. V lost 0 bases and J 0 bases, leaving 10 bases between the germline ends. Germline V gene data show CDR1 as GEAIGNYY and CDR2 as EKD. The CDR3 is 15 residues long. CDR3 nucleotides: TGTGCCTGTGACACCGTAGGGACTTACACCGATAAACTCATCTTT. Encoded protein: CACDTVGTYTDKLIF.

This clone was seen at least ten times. A read error may be the cause here, since a much bigger clone is one base away. The sample contains more than one DNA sequence encoding this CDR3. This rearrangement joins TRDV2 to TRDJ3, with 7 bases identical to TRDD3. TCRdb supplies no J gene; here it was assigned by aligning the nucleotide sequence to germline. Germline values: CDR1 GEAIGNYY, CDR2 EKD. V trimming: 0 bases; J trimming: 0 bases; junction bases outside the gene matches: 4. This CDR3 spans 18 amino acids. The CDR3 spells CACDTILGDSWDTRQMFF. Here the CDR3 DNA reads TGTGCCTGTGACACCATATTGGGGGACTCCTGGGACACCCGACAGATGTTTTTC.

This clone appeared many times. TCRdb's protein for this DNA is that of a much larger clone and differs from the translation at residue 17, likely a read error; the protein shown is the DNA translation. The same CDR3 can be traced to other DNA sequences in this sample. The V gene is listed as TRDV2; no J gene was called; TRDD3, the table's D call, was not compared with the DNA. Per germline, CDR1 GEAIGNYY and CDR2 EKD. The CDR3 is 18 residues long. The CDR3 DNA reads as TGTGCCTGTGACACCTTGTTACTGGGGGATACGAAGACCGATAAACTCACCTTT. Residues: CACDTLLLGDTKTDKLTF.

This clone showed up just a few times. This is likely an artifact of a read error, given a far larger clone one base away. The sample carries other DNA sequences with the same CDR3. Written as DNA, the CDR3 is TGTGCCTGTGACACCGTAGTCCGAGGGGATACCGATAAACTCATCTTC. This gives the protein CACDTVVRGDTDKLIF. The V gene call is TRDV2, and the J gene call is absent; whether TRDD3, the table's D call, matches the DNA was not checked. Germline V gene sequence: CDR1 GEAIGNYY, CDR2 EKD. The CDR3 has 16 residues.

Comment on this clone: The protein that TCRdb holds for this DNA derives from a much larger clone and differs from the translated DNA at residue 6, which likely indicates a read error; the protein shown here is translated from the DNA. This rearrangement joins TRDV1 to TRDJ1; 12 positions agree with TRDD3. The CDR3 runs to 18 residues. J lost 0 bases, V lost 3 bases, and 8 bases had no gene match. Germline V gene data show CDR1 as TSWWSYY and CDR2 as QGS. CDR3: CALGDSSWGIRDTDKLIF. The CDR3 bases are TGTGCTCTTGGGGACAGCTCCTGGGGGATACGAGACACCGATAAACTCATCTTT.

Points on this clone: The TCRdb record carries a much larger clone's protein, which differs from this DNA's translation at residue 7; a read error is the likely cause, and the protein listed here is the DNA translation. The CDR3 DNA reads as TGTGCTCTTGGGGAACTATCCCCCCGGGCTTCACGTTGGGGGATTAAACTCATCTTT. It encodes CALGELSPRASRWGIKLIF. The chain employs TRDV1 and TRDJ1; 8 nucleotides match TRDD3. In the absence of a J gene in TCRdb, the DNA was matched to germline to assign it here. CDR3 length equals 19 residues. The V and J ends lost 0 bases and 7 bases, in that order; junction bases with no gene match: 19. Germline CDR1 reads TSWWSYY; CDR2 reads QGS.

About this clone itself: The TCRdb record carries a much larger clone's protein, which differs from this DNA's translation at residue 11; a read error is the likely cause, and the protein listed here is the DNA translation. The chain employs TRDV2 and TRDJ1; 13 bases agree with TRDD3. TCRdb offers no J gene call, so here the DNA was matched to germline to obtain one. The CDR3 totals 18 residues. With V trimmed by 2 bases and J by 0 bases, 8 bases remained unmatched. The germline V gene encodes CDR1 GEAIGNYY and CDR2 EKD. The CDR3 bases are TGTGCCTGTGACAAACTACTGGGGGATACGGTCAACACCGATAAACTCATCTTT. Protein: CACDKLLGDTVNTDKLIF.

This clone occurred many times. A far larger clone is off by one base, so a read error is likely. Other DNA sequences in the sample encode the same CDR3. No J gene call was made, and the V gene is TRDV2; the DNA was not compared with TRDD3, the D call given in the table. Germline CDR1 GEAIGNYY, CDR2 EKD. The CDR3 covers 19 residues. For the CDR3, the DNA is TGTGCCTGTGACACCGTCATGGGGACTGGGGGATTCGCCACCGATAAGCTCATCTTT. Translating gives CACDTVMGTGGFATDKLIF.

This clone was counted many times. TCRdb lists the protein of a much larger clone for this DNA, which differs at residue 14, so this is likely a read error; the protein given here is translated from the DNA itself. This chain uses TRDV2 with TRDJ1; 12 bases line up with TRDD3. Matching the DNA to germline supplied the J gene, which TCRdb does not give. The ends lost 0 bases at V and 2 bases at J; junction bases unmatched: 18. The CDR3 runs 21 residues. Germline V gene sequence: CDR1 GEAIGNYY, CDR2 EKD. The DNA for the CDR3 is TGTGCCTGTGACACCGTAACCCTCTGGGGGATACGCGAAGCCCAGACCGATAAACTCATCTTT. This codes for CACDTVTLWGIREAQTDKLIF.